Below are 26 T cell receptor beta chains sequenced from a single sample in a study of T cells expressing NK-cell markers. TCRdb reanalyzed the 5' RACE reads, giving one entry per CDR3 protein sequence and no DNA. The sample features 350,000 to 400,000 distinct CDR3 sequences, with approximately 11% in its top ten. Source material: blood T cells: a sorted CD56 or NKG2C T cell subset, CD4+ or CD8+ T cells, or bulk PBMC T cells (not recorded which). Receptors were obtained from a woman aged 50 to 60 in good health.

This chain connects TRBV15 to TRBJ2-7; no DNA is available, so the TRBD1 call from TCRdb remains unchecked. In germline, CDR1 is LNHNV, CDR2 YYDKDF (reference sequence). The CDR3 is made up of 16 amino acids. The CDR3 spells CATSRGTGTGPYEQYF.

This sequence joins TRBV6-2 or TRBV6-3 and TRBJ2-6; absent DNA, TCRdb's TRBD2 call cannot be checked. Germline CDR1 is MNHEY and CDR2 is SVGEGT. The CDR3 length is 18 residues. CDR3 region: CASPKRGCGRVGANVLTF.

The gene calls are TRBV6-1 and TRBJ1-2. The CDR3 covers 14 residues. Germline assignment: CDR1 MNHNS and CDR2 SASEGT. This chain's CDR3 is CASSEGQIYGGYTF.

V gene TRBV12-3 or TRBV12-4 combines with J gene TRBJ1-2; TCRdb outputs TRBD1, but without DNA this stays unchecked. This CDR3 comprises 12 residues. CDR3 sequence: CASSFGIGGYTF.

The genes are TRBV6-2 or TRBV6-3 and TRBJ2-1; lacking DNA, the TRBD2 call made by TCRdb goes unchecked. The CDR3 runs 15 residues. The germline V gene has CDR1 MNHEY and CDR2 SVGEGT. CDR3: CASRPSGGAYNEQFF.

The gene calls are TRBV12-5 and TRBJ2-1; absent DNA, TCRdb's TRBD1 call cannot be checked. Germline V gene data show CDR1 as LGHNT and CDR2 as FRNRAP. This CDR3 contains 15 residues. The CDR3 reads CASGPGQGFYNEQFF.

The J gene is TRBJ1-1, the V gene TRBV4-2; lacking DNA, the TRBD1 call made by TCRdb goes unchecked. From germline, CDR1 is LGHNA and CDR2 YNFKEQ. The CDR3 has 14 residues. CDR3: CASKTGQMNTEAFF.

This rearrangement joins TRBV5-6 to TRBJ2-3; TCRdb's assignment of TRBD2 cannot be checked, as there is no DNA. The germline V gene has CDR1 SGHDT and CDR2 YYEEEE. This CDR3 contains 15 residues. The CDR3 sequence is CASSLSGQSTDTQYF.

This chain joins TRBV29-1 and TRBJ2-1; TCRdb names TRBD2, which stays unverified in the absence of DNA. CDR3 size: 14 residues. Germline V gene sequence: CDR1 SQVTM, CDR2 ANQGSEA. This CDR3 reads CSVDQAGAYNEQFF.

This chain connects TRBV4-1 to TRBJ1-3. The germline V gene encodes CDR1 MGHRA and CDR2 YSYEKL. The CDR3 is 14 residues long. CDR3 in amino acids: CASSQVRVGNTIYF.

The rearrangement links TRBV7-9 to TRBJ2-1; TCRdb selects TRBD2, and the lack of DNA leaves this call unchecked. This CDR3 has 18 amino acids. Germline V lookup: CDR1 SEHNR, CDR2 FQNEAQ (reference sequence). The CDR3 protein is CASSPGSHTGSSYNEQFF.

The chain is built from TRBV5-5 and TRBJ2-5; TCRdb calls TRBD2, which cannot be checked without DNA. The V gene's germline CDR1 is SGHKS and CDR2 YYEKEE (reference sequence). This CDR3 contains 15 residues. The CDR3 reads CASSLGPGTMETQYF.

The chain uses TRBV9 and TRBJ2-7; TCRdb selects TRBD1, and the lack of DNA leaves this call unchecked. Germline CDR1 SGDLS, CDR2 YYNGEE. This CDR3 is 15 amino acids long. Here the CDR3 reads CASSVGVGGSYEQYF. Variable domain in full (rest from reference TRBV9 and TRBJ2-7): DSGVTQTPKHLITATGQRVTLRCSPRSGDLSVYWYQQSLDQGLQFLIQYYNGEERAKGNILERFSAQQFPDLHSELNLSSLELGDSALYFCASSVGVGGSYEQYFGPGTRLTVT.

The genes are TRBV6-5 and TRBJ2-5; absent DNA, TCRdb's TRBD2 call cannot be checked. Germline V gene sequence: CDR1 MNHEY, CDR2 SVGAGI. The CDR3 is 16 amino acids. This CDR3 reads CASSYGSGRIGETQYF.

J is TRBJ2-7 and V is TRBV7-9; TCRdb's D call of TRBD1 is untestable without DNA. Germline V CDR1 and CDR2: SEHNR, FQNEAQ (reference sequence). CDR3 size: 15 residues. The CDR3 sequence: CASSYPGTGANEQYF.

V usage is TRBV2 and J usage is TRBJ1-2. Germline V CDR1 and CDR2: SNHLY, FYNNEI. This CDR3 contains 13 residues. CDR3 residues: CASSEGRSYGYTF.

The chain combines TRBV7-2 with TRBJ1-5; the TCRdb D gene call, TRBD1, has no DNA to confirm it. The CDR3 sequence is 13 residues long. Germline V gene lookup returns CDR1 SGHTA and CDR2 FQGNSA. CDR3 sequence reads: CASTHPGDEPQHF. Full variable domain (rest looked up from reference TRBV7-2 and TRBJ1-5): GAGVSQSPSNKVTEKGKDVELRCDPISGHTALYWYRQSLGQGLEFLIYFQGNSAPDKSGLPSDRFSAERTGGSVSTLTIQRTQQEDSAVYLCASTHPGDEPQHFGDGTRLSIL.

The chain carries TRBV20-1 and TRBJ2-3; TCRdb returns TRBD2, unconfirmable since there is no DNA. The CDR3 loop spans 12 amino acids. Germline V CDR1 and CDR2: DFQATT, SNEGSKA (reference sequence). This CDR3 reads CSAKPSADTQYF.

The CDR3 is CATSAQSTYNEQFF. The chain recombines TRBV24-1 with TRBJ2-1. The length of the CDR3 is 14 residues. Looked up from germline, CDR1 is KGHDR and CDR2 is SFDVKD.

CDR3 residues: CSAREERTEETQYF. This chain uses TRBV20-1 with TRBJ2-5. The CDR3 sequence is 14 residues long. Germline lookup yields CDR1 DFQATT and CDR2 SNEGSKA (reference sequence).

The chain employs TRBV6-6 and TRBJ2-3; TCRdb's assignment of TRBD2 cannot be checked, as there is no DNA. Germline V gene sequence: CDR1 MNHNY, CDR2 SVGAGI (reference sequence). CDR3 length: 16 amino acids. The CDR3 loop reads CASQGLAGSGTDTQYF.

The chain combines TRBV10-3 with TRBJ2-7. CDR1 and CDR2 (germline): ENHRY, SYGVKD. The CDR3 sequence is 13 residues long. CDR3 loop: CAISEGRSYEQYF.

The V gene is TRBV5-6, the J gene TRBJ2-5. Germline-derived CDR1 and CDR2 are SGHDT and YYEEEE. The CDR3 totals 11 residues. The CDR3 sequence: CASSRKETQYF.

The J gene is TRBJ1-2, the V gene TRBV12-3 or TRBV12-4; the D call from TCRdb, TRBD1, cannot be confirmed without DNA. The CDR3 extends over 14 amino acids. The CDR3 here is CASSLTAPMAPMTF.

This chain connects TRBV18 to TRBJ2-1. The CDR3 extends over 16 amino acids. Germline assignment: CDR1 KGHSH and CDR2 LQKENI. CDR3 region: CASSPPGRKTYNEQFF.

The J gene is TRBJ2-3, the V gene TRBV5-6; TCRdb calls TRBD1, which cannot be checked without DNA. CDR1 is SGHDT, CDR2 YYEEEE, per germline. The CDR3 spans 13 residues. The CDR3: CASSLDRAQAQYF. Combining the CDR3 with reference TRBV5-6 and TRBJ2-3 gives the whole variable domain DAGVTQSPTHLIKTRGQQVTLRCSPKSGHDTVSWYQQALGQGPQFIFQYYEEEERQRGNFPDRFSGHQFPNYSSELNVNALLLGDSALYLCASSLDRAQAQYFGPGTRLTVL.